This T cell receptor (beta chain) is from a study of T cells in localized non-small cell lung cancer. Study-wide results and caveats: Overall survival was longer when the density of T cells in the blood was higher. In adjacent lung, a median roughly 58 of the top 100 tumor clones were found.

By frequency in the sample, this clone is large. Antigen unknown. CDR1 MNHGY and CDR2 SAAAGT come from the germline V gene. Trimming took off 4 bases at V and 0 bases at J, with 12 bases between the two ends. This CDR3 spans 15 amino acids. This table comes from immunoSEQ multiplex PCR, and its TCRdb copy is limited to in-frame clones, with some not included. The sample yields roughly 2,600 clones, 23% seen once. The rearrangement uses TRBV6-8 and TRBJ1-1; no definite D call. The sample here was normal lung tissue next to the tumor, taken before any cancer treatment. This clonotype was sampled from a woman aged 40 to 75 with stage I lung adenocarcinoma. As DNA, the CDR3 is TGTGCCAGCAGTTCCCCGGTATCTTTGAACACTGAAGCTTTCTTT. Amino acid sequence: CASSSPVSLNTEAFF.